The next 7 T cell receptor beta chains were all read from a single sample in a study of T cells in women clearing cervical HPV infection. TCRdb's copy holds only in-frame clones and misses some; the assay was immunoSEQ multiplex PCR. The listing contains 40,000 to 55,000 clones. Sequenced material: blood buffy coat. The receptors here all came from a woman between 18 and 75 years old with a cervical HPV16 infection that either progressed to CIN3+ or cleared (not recorded which).

A word on this clone: The observed sequence ends 3 residues before the CDR3 terminus, with the missing tail filled in from the germline J gene. This chain joins TRBV6-1 and TRBJ2-7; no firm D call. This CDR3 is built from 13 residues. CDR1 and CDR2 from the germline V gene are MNHNS and SASEGT. The V gene lost 4 bases and the J gene lost 0 bases, with 7 bases spanning the gap. Incomplete CDR3 DNA: TGTGCCAGCAGTGGGCAACCCTCCTACGAG. Residues: CASSGQPSYE. The full CDR3 reads CASSGQPSYEQYF.

Comment on this clone: The read is 3 residues too short to cover the CDR3 end, so that end is filled in from the germline J gene. This sequence joins TRBV19 and TRBJ1-2; possible D gene TRBD1, 5 bases. The CDR3 consists of 11 residues. Germline CDR1 LNHDA, CDR2 SQIVND (reference sequence). The CDR3 sequence is CASRGTLRYTF. The DNA read from the CDR3 is TGTGCCAGCCGGGGGACTCTTCGC.

For this clone: The read halts 3 residues ahead of the CDR3 end, with the missing end drawn from the germline J gene. The chain has TRBV12-3 or TRBV12-4 and TRBJ1-5, with D maybe TRBD1 (6 bases). The CDR3 extends over 15 amino acids. Trimming took off 2 bases at V and 3 bases at J, with 11 bases between the two ends. CDR3 region: CASSLIGQHNQPQHF. The CDR3 bases that were read are TGTGCCAGCAGTTTAATAGGACAGCACAATCAGCCC.

On this clone itself: With the read ending 3 residues before the CDR3 end, the germline J gene is used to fill in that end. The chain carries TRBV7-9 and TRBJ1-2; 8 positions agree with TRBD1. The CDR3 runs 14 residues. The germline CDR1 and CDR2 sequences are SEHNR and FQNEAQ (reference sequence). CDR3 loop: CASSSRTGTNDYTF. The sequenced part of the CDR3 DNA is TGTGCCAGCAGCTCGCGGACAGGGACCAATGAC.

For this clone: The read stops 3 residues short of the end of the CDR3; the missing end is completed from the germline J gene. J is TRBJ2-1 and V is TRBV29-1, with 13 positions matching TRBD2. The J segment lost 6 bases and the V segment lost 6 bases, leaving 11 bases of the junction unmatched. This CDR3 region has 16 residues. Germline V gives CDR1 SQVTM, CDR2 ANQGSEA. The covered CDR3 bases are TGCAGCGTCCCTAACCAACTAGCGGGGGGGACCAATGAG. It encodes CSVPNQLAGGTNE. The CDR3 reads in full as CSVPNQLAGGTNEQFF.

CDR3 DNA, as far as it was read: TGTGCCAGCAGCAACGGACAGATCTACGAG. It is translated as CASSNGQIYE. The whole CDR3 protein is CASSNGQIYEQYF. This sequence joins TRBV5-4 and TRBJ2-7; TRBD1 might be the D (6 bases). The read ends 3 residues shy of where the CDR3 ends; the end is completed using the germline J gene. Germline CDR1 reads SGHNT; CDR2 reads YYREEE (reference sequence). CDR3 size: 13 residues. Trimming left V 4 bases short and J 3 bases short, with 11 bases between.

Details on this clone: The read falls 3 residues short of the CDR3 end, and the missing part is taken from the germline J gene. The chain couples TRBV5-6 to TRBJ2-1; 7 bases agree with TRBD1. Germline CDR1 is SGHDT and CDR2 is YYEEEE. The CDR3 spans 14 residues. V shed 3 bases, J shed 8 bases, and the junction held 8 bases outside the gene matches. The CDR3 reads CASSSWTGFDEQFF. The covered CDR3 bases are TGTGCCAGCAGCTCATGGACAGGTTTCGATGAG.